These 27 T cell receptor beta chains originate from one sample sequenced in a study of blood T cell repertoires in COVID-19. Method: immunoSEQ multiplex PCR; TCRdb's copy keeps in-frame clones and lacks some. The table includes around 290,000 clones, around nine tenths detected once. Material: peripheral blood. All receptors come from a man aged 35-49 years with acute or convalescent COVID-19.

This rearrangement joins TRBV14 to TRBJ1-6, with D uncertain. Germline V CDR1 and CDR2: SGHDN, FVKESK. The CDR3 loop spans 15 amino acids. Trimming took 1 base from V and 4 from J, leaving 8 bases between them. DNA for the CDR3: TGTGCCAGCAGCCAAGCGGGATATTATAATTCACCCCTCCACTTT. This translates into CASSQAGYYNSPLHF.

The chain recombines TRBV19 with TRBJ2-1; 11 bases are a match to TRBD2. The CDR3 loop spans 14 amino acids. Germline CDR1 and CDR2: LNHDA and SQIVND (reference sequence). V lost 8 bases to trimming and J lost 5 bases; unmatched junction nucleotides: 5. The CDR3 sequence: CASGGLAEHNEQFF. The CDR3 DNA follows: TGTGCCAGTGGGGGACTAGCGGAACACAATGAGCAGTTCTTC.

The gene calls are TRBV2 and TRBJ1-1; D possibly corresponds to TRBD1 (5 bases). Germline CDR1 reads SNHLY; CDR2 reads FYNNEI. V was cut by 6 bases and J by 4 bases, with 12 bases left in between. CDR3 size: 13 residues. The CDR3 here is CASRRGFTTEAFF. Written as DNA, the CDR3 is TGTGCCAGCAGAAGGGGTTTTACCACTGAAGCTTTCTTT.

The chain carries TRBV7-8 and TRBJ2-7; TRBD1 agrees at 7 bases. V was clipped by 4 bases and J by 0 bases; unmatched bases: 9. This CDR3 is built from 16 residues. Germline V gene lookup returns CDR1 SGHVS and CDR2 FQNEAQ. The DNA of the CDR3 is TGTGCCAGCAGCTCGCGGACAGGCCACTTCTCCTACGAGCAGTACTTC. Its protein product is CASSSRTGHFSYEQYF.

The sample holds one count of this clone. The chain recombines TRBV6-6 with TRBJ1-2; tentatively, D is TRBD1 (5 bases). Germline V CDR1 and CDR2: MNHNY, SVGAGI (reference sequence). Trimming pared 0 bases from V and 6 bases from J, leaving 8 bases between. This CDR3 comprises 13 residues. The CDR3 nucleotides read TGTGCCAGCAGTTACTCGCGGGGGGATGGCTACACCTTC. Its translation: CASSYSRGDGYTF.

The chain employs TRBV19 and TRBJ1-5, with a tentative D call TRBD1 (6 bases). Germline V lookup: CDR1 LNHDA, CDR2 SQIVND (reference sequence). This CDR3 comprises 15 residues. The V and J ends lost 3 bases and 0 bases respectively, with 9 bases between them. DNA for the CDR3: TGTGCCAGTAGTATTTGGGACATTAGCAATCAGCCCCAGCATTTT. Protein sequence: CASSIWDISNQPQHF.

This chain uses TRBV3-1 (or the pseudogene TRBV3-2) with TRBJ2-4; maybe TRBD2 (5 bases). The CDR3 is made up of 15 amino acids. In germline, CDR1 is LGHDT, CDR2 YNNKEL (reference sequence). Trimming removed 4 bases at V and 6 bases at J, with 16 bases between. This chain's CDR3 is CASSPGGPRGNIQYF. The CDR3 DNA is TGTGCCAGCAGCCCTGGTGGCCCCCGGGGAAACATTCAGTACTTC.

V gene TRBV5-5 combines with J gene TRBJ2-7; D possibly corresponds to TRBD1 (6 bases). V was shortened by 7 bases and J by 2 bases, with 13 bases between the two germline ends. The CDR3 runs 13 residues. The germline CDR1 and CDR2 sequences are SGHKS and YYEKEE (reference sequence). Written as DNA, the CDR3 is TGTGCCAGCGCTCTAGGACAGACCTACGAGCAGTACTTC. Translating it yields CASALGQTYEQYF.

V usage is TRBV9 and J usage is TRBJ2-1, with D unresolved. Looked up from germline, CDR1 is SGDLS and CDR2 is YYNGEE. This CDR3 is built from 14 residues. Trimming left V 3 bases short and J 3 bases short, with 10 bases between. As DNA, the CDR3 is TGTGCCAGCAGCGCCAACAGATACTACAATGAGCAGTTCTTC. Translating it yields CASSANRYYNEQFF.

The chain recombines TRBV2 with TRBJ1-2, with D unclear. The V end was cut by 5 bases, the J end by 2 bases, with 9 bases between. This CDR3 has 13 residues. In germline, CDR1 is SNHLY, CDR2 FYNNEI. CDR3 protein: CASSRGGNYGYTF. The CDR3 bases are TGTGCCAGCAGTCGGGGAGGCAACTATGGCTACACCTTC.

The chain is built from TRBV18 and TRBJ2-1; TRBD2 matches at 7 bases. Germline V lookup: CDR1 KGHSH, CDR2 LQKENI. The CDR3 extends over 18 amino acids. Trimming took 0 bases from V and 3 from J; bases not matched to a gene: 11. Written as DNA, the CDR3 is TGTGCCAGCTCACCACCGCGCGGGAGTCTCTCCATCTACAATGAGCAGTTCTTC. It specifies CASSPPRGSLSIYNEQFF. The full variable domain, rest sourced from reference TRBV18 and TRBJ2-1, is NAGVMQNPRHLVRRRGQEARLRCSPMKGHSHVYWYRQLPEEGLKFMVYLQKENIIDESGMPKERFSAEFPKEGPSILRIQQVVRGDSAAYFCASSPPRGSLSIYNEQFFGPGTRLTVL.

This chain joins TRBV5-1 and TRBJ2-7, with D possibly TRBD2 on 5 matching bases. V was trimmed by 0 bases and J by 2 bases, leaving 12 bases between them. This CDR3 contains 15 residues. CDR1 and CDR2 (germline): SGHRS, YFSETQ. CDR3 protein: CASSLVSGGAYEQYF. As DNA, the CDR3 is TGCGCCAGCAGCTTGGTGTCAGGAGGTGCCTACGAGCAGTACTTC.

The chain is built from TRBV2 and TRBJ1-2, with 7 bases identical to TRBD1. There are 17 residues in the CDR3. Trimming took 4 bases from V and 4 from J; bases not matched to a gene: 15. Germline-derived CDR1 and CDR2 are SNHLY and FYNNEI. CDR3 sequence reads: CASSGPDRAISSYGYTF. CDR3 coding DNA: TGTGCCAGCAGTGGACCAGACAGGGCGATTAGCAGCTATGGCTACACCTTC.

The chain uses TRBV5-1 and TRBJ2-1, with D unresolved. V lost 0 bases to trimming and J lost 0 bases, with 10 bases between them. This CDR3 comprises 16 residues. Germline lookup yields CDR1 SGHRS and CDR2 YFSETQ. CDR3 DNA sequence: TGCGCCAGCAGCTTGGACCCCGGTAGCTCCTACAATGAGCAGTTCTTC. Its protein is CASSLDPGSSYNEQFF.

The rearrangement links TRBV29-1 to TRBJ2-7; tentative D call: TRBD2 (6 bases). Germline V gene data show CDR1 as SQVTM and CDR2 as ANQGSEA. Trimming pared 3 bases from V and 1 base from J, leaving 7 bases between. The CDR3 consists of 12 residues. The CDR3 bases are TGCAGCGTTGAGGAGGGATCCTACGAGCAGTACTTC. Amino acids: CSVEEGSYEQYF.

V usage is TRBV6-6 and J usage is TRBJ2-1, with TRBD2 matching over 7 bases. Germline lookup yields CDR1 MNHNY and CDR2 SVGAGI (reference sequence). The CDR3 covers 16 residues. V lost 6 bases and J lost 1; bases outside the gene matches: 9. Here the CDR3 DNA reads TGTGCCAGCAGGCCAACCCTAGCGGCTTCCTACAATGAGCAGTTCTTC. It yields the protein CASRPTLAASYNEQFF.

The CDR3 loop is CAWTGLAGVRNEQFF. CDR3 nucleotide sequence: TGTGCCTGGACCGGACTAGCGGGGGTACGGAATGAGCAGTTCTTC. The chain links TRBV30 to TRBJ2-1; 13 bases are shared with TRBD2. V lost 4 bases to trimming and J lost 7 bases; unmatched junction nucleotides: 7. Germline V gene data show CDR1 as GTSNPN and CDR2 as SVGIG (reference sequence). CDR3 length: 15 amino acids.

This clone has just a few counts. In the same sample, other DNA sequences code for this CDR3. The chain links TRBV5-1 to TRBJ1-3; 7 nucleotides align to TRBD1. The CDR3 runs to 13 residues. Germline CDR1 reads SGHRS; CDR2 reads YFSETQ. V lost 4 bases, J lost 4 bases, and 2 bases stayed unmatched. In nucleotides, the CDR3 is TGCGCCAGCAGCCTGGGACAGGGAAACACCATATATTTT. This gives the protein CASSLGQGNTIYF.

V is TRBV5-6 and J is TRBJ2-1, with D possibly being TRBD2 (6 bases). CDR1 and CDR2 (germline): SGHDT, YYEEEE. CDR3 length: 12 amino acids. V was shortened by 5 bases and J by 14 bases, with 17 bases between the two germline ends. Written as DNA, the CDR3 is TGTGCCAGCAGTTCGGACCCTTGGGGGGAGTTCTTC. It translates to CASSSDPWGEFF.

The chain carries TRBV3-1 (or the pseudogene TRBV3-2) and TRBJ2-3; 7 bases are shared with TRBD2. Germline V CDR1 and CDR2: LGHDT, YNNKEL (reference sequence). V was clipped by 4 bases and J by 1 base; unmatched bases: 11. The CDR3 is made up of 17 amino acids. For the CDR3, the DNA is TGTGCCAGCAGCCCTCGTCGGGCTAGCGGAGGCACAGATACGCAGTATTTT. Protein product: CASSPRRASGGTDTQYF.

The chain carries TRBV3-1 (or the pseudogene TRBV3-2) and TRBJ1-2; 8 nucleotides line up with TRBD1. The germline V gene encodes CDR1 LGHDT and CDR2 YNNKEL (reference sequence). CDR3 size: 13 residues. The V and J ends lost 6 bases and 8 bases, in that order; junction bases with no gene match: 8. CDR3 region: CASSLRGQEGYTF. CDR3 sequence (DNA): TGTGCCAGCAGTCTCAGGGGGCAGGAGGGCTACACCTTC.

CDR3 residues: CASSLNTWAGGLGYTF. The CDR3 nucleotides are TGTGCCAGCAGCTTAAATACATGGGCAGGGGGCCTGGGCTACACCTTC. The gene calls are TRBV7-3 and TRBJ1-2; 8 bases agree with TRBD1. The CDR3 loop spans 16 amino acids. Losses at the gene ends were 1 base for V and 8 bases for J; bases not matched to a gene: 12. Germline V gene data show CDR1 as SGHTA and CDR2 as FQGTGA.

The chain is built from TRBV2 and TRBJ2-3, with a weak D call TRBD1 (5 bases). V gave up 7 bases and J gave up 0 bases, with 5 bases separating them. The CDR3 is 12 amino acids. Germline V gives CDR1 SNHLY, CDR2 FYNNEI. The CDR3 reads CASKGSTDTQYF. CDR3 bases: TGTGCCAGCAAGGGGAGCACAGATACGCAGTATTTT.

This sequence joins TRBV5-1 and TRBJ1-5; no definite D call. V was trimmed by 0 bases and J by 4 bases, leaving 5 bases between them. The CDR3 consists of 13 residues. Germline CDR1 SGHRS, CDR2 YFSETQ. The CDR3 here is CASSLDNNQPQHF. CDR3 bases: TGCGCCAGCAGCTTGGACAATAATCAGCCCCAGCATTTT.

This clone was counted once. V gene TRBV6-5 combines with J gene TRBJ1-5, with D perhaps matching TRBD1 (6 bases). Trimming removed 10 bases from V and 0 bases from J, with 16 bases in between. The CDR3 is 15 residues long. The germline gives CDR1 MNHEY, CDR2 SVGAGI. The CDR3 spells CATLGGANSNQPQHF. The CDR3 bases are TGTGCCACCTTAGGGGGGGCAAATAGCAATCAGCCCCAGCATTTT.

This sequence joins TRBV2 and TRBJ2-7; unclear D gene. V lost 4 bases and J 2 bases, leaving 9 bases between the germline ends. Per germline, CDR1 SNHLY and CDR2 FYNNEI. The CDR3 spans 13 residues. CDR3 protein: CASSADSTYEQYF. The CDR3, as DNA: TGTGCCAGCAGTGCCGACTCTACCTACGAGCAGTACTTC.

This chain uses TRBV3-1 (or the pseudogene TRBV3-2) with TRBJ1-4; TRBD1 might be the D (5 bases). V dropped 4 bases and J dropped 7 bases, with 13 bases sitting between them. The germline V gene encodes CDR1 LGHDT and CDR2 YNNKEL (reference sequence). The CDR3 runs 14 residues. The CDR3 DNA reads TGTGCCAGCAGCCTCTCAGGGTTGAGTGAAAAACTGTTTTTT. Residues: CASSLSGLSEKLFF.